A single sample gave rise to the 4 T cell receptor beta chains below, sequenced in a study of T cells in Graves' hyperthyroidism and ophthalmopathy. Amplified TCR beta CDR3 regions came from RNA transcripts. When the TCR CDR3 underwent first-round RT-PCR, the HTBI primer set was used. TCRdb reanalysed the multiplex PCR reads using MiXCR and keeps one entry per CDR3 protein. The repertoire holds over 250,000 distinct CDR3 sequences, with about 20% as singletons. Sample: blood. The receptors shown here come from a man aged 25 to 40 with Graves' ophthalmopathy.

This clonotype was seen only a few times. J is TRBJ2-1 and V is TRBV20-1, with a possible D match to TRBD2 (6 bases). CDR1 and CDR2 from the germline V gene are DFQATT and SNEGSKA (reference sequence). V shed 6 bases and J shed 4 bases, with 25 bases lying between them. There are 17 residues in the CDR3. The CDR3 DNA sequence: TGCAGTGCAGTTGGACATACGACGCCGGGAGCGTACAATGAGCAGTTCTTC. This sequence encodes CSAVGHTTPGAYNEQFF.

As DNA, the CDR3 is TGTGCCAGCAAGAGCGGGAGACCTTCCTACGAGCAGTACTTC. Protein product: CASKSGRPSYEQYF. This chain connects TRBV2 to TRBJ2-7; 8 bases fit TRBD2. This CDR3 is 14 amino acids long. Germline V CDR1 and CDR2: SNHLY, FYNNEI. The V gene end was trimmed by 7 bases and the J gene end by 1 base; junction bases not matched to a gene: 6.

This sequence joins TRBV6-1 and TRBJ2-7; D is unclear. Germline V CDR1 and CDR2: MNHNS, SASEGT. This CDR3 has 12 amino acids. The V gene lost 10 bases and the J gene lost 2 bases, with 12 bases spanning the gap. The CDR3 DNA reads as TGTGCCACCCCCCGCCTTCCCTACGAGCAGTACTTC. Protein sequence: CATPRLPYEQYF.

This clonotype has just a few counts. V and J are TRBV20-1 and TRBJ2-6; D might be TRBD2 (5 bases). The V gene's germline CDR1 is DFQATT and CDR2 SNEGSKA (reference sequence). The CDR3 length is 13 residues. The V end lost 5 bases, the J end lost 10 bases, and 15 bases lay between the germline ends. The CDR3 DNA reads TGCAGTGCTCAGCTAGGAGGCGATAACGTCCTGACTTTC. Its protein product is CSAQLGGDNVLTF.